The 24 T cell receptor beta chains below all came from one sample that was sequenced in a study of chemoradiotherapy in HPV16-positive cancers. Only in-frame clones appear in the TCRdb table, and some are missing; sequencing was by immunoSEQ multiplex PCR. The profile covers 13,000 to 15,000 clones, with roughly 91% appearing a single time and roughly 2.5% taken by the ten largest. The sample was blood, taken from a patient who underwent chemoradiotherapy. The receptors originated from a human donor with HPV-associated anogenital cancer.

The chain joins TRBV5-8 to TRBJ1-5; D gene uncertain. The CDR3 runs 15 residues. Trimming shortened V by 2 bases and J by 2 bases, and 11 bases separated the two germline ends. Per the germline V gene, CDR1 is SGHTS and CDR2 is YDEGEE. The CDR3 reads CASSLGGFRNQPQHF. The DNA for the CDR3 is TGTGCCAGCAGCTTAGGAGGTTTTCGCAATCAGCCCCAGCATTTT. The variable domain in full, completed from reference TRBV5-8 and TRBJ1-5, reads EAGVTQSPTHLIKTRGQQATLRCSPISGHTSVYWYQQALGLGLQFLLWYDEGEERNRGNFPPRFSGRQFPNYSSELNVNALELEDSALYLCASSLGGFRNQPQHFGDGTRLSIL.

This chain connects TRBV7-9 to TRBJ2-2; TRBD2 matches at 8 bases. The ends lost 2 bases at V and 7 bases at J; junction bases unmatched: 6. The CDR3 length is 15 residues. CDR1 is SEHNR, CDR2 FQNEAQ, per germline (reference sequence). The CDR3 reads CASSLTGGFGGELFF. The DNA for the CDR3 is TGTGCCAGCAGCTTAACGGGAGGGTTCGGCGGGGAGCTGTTTTTT.

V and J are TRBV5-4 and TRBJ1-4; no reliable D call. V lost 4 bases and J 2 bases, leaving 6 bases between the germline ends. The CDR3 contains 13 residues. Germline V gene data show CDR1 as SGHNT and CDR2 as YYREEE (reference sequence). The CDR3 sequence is CASSRWTNEKLFF. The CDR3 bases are TGTGCCAGCAGCCGCTGGACTAATGAAAAACTGTTTTTT.

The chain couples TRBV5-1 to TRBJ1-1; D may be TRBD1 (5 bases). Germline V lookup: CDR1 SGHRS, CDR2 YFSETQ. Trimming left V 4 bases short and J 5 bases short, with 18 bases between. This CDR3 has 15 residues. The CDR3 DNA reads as TGCGCCAGCAGCCCCAGGGCATCGTCGGTAACTGAAGCTTTCTTT. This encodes CASSPRASSVTEAFF.

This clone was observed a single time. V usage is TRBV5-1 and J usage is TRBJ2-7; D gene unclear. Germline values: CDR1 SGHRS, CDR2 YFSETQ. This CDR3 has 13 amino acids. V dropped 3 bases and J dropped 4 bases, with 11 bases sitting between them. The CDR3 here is CASSWAQSYEQYF. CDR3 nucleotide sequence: TGCGCCAGCAGCTGGGCACAGAGTTACGAGCAGTACTTC.

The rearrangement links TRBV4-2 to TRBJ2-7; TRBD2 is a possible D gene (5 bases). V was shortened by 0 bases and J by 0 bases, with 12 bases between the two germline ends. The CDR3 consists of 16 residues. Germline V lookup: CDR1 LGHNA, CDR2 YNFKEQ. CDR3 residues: CASSQDQLASSYEQYF. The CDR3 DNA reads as TGTGCCAGCAGCCAAGATCAGCTAGCTTCCTCCTACGAGCAGTACTTC.

The CDR3 loop reads CASSQDRDRMNTEAFF. CDR3 coding DNA: TGCGCCAGCAGCCAAGATAGAGACAGAATGAACACTGAAGCTTTCTTT. The chain recombines TRBV4-3 with TRBJ1-1, with D possibly TRBD1 on 5 matching bases. Trimming removed 0 bases at V and 0 bases at J, with 11 bases between. The germline gives CDR1 LGHNA, CDR2 YSLEER. The CDR3 spans 16 residues.

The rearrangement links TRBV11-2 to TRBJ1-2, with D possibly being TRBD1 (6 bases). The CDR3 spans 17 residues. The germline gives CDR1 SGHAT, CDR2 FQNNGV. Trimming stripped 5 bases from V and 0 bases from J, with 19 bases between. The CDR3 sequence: CASSGLKDSGANYGYTF. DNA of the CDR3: TGTGCCAGCAGCGGCTTGAAGGACAGTGGGGCTAACTATGGCTACACCTTC.

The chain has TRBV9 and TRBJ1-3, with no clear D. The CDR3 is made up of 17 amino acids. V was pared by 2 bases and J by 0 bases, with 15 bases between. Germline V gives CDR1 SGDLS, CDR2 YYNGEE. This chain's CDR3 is CASSVGLTASSGNTIYF. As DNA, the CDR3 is TGTGCCAGCAGCGTTGGGCTGACCGCGAGCTCTGGAAACACCATATATTTT.

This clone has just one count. CDR3 in amino acids: CSVEGPLGDHYTF. CDR3 nucleotide sequence: TGCAGCGTTGAAGGGCCTCTGGGGGATCACTACACCTTC. The J gene is TRBJ1-2, the V gene TRBV29-1, with TRBD1 as a possible D gene (5 bases). The CDR3 consists of 13 residues. The germline V gene has CDR1 SQVTM and CDR2 ANQGSEA. V dropped 1 base and J dropped 10 bases, with 16 bases sitting between them.

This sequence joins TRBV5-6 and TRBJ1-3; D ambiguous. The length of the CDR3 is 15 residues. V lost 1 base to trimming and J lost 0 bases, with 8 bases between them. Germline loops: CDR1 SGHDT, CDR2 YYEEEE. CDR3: CASSLLHYSGNTIYF. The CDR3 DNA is TGTGCCAGCAGCTTGCTTCATTACTCTGGAAACACCATATATTTT.

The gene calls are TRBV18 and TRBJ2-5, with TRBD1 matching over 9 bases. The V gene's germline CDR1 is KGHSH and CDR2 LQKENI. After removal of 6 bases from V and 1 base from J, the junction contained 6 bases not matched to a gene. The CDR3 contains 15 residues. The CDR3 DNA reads TGTGCCAGCTCTCCGGGACAGGGTACCCAAGAGACCCAGTACTTC. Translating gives CASSPGQGTQETQYF.

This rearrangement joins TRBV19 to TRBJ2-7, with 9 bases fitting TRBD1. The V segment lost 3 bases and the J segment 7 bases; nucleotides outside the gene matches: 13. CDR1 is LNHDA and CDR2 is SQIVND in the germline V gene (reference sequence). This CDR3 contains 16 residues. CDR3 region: CASSISPGQGTWEQYF. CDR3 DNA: TGTGCCAGTAGTATCTCCCCGGGACAGGGTACCTGGGAGCAGTACTTC.

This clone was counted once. The CDR3 sequence is CASRDAEKLFF. The CDR3 nucleotides are TGTGCCAGTAGGGACGCTGAAAAACTGTTTTTT. The J gene is TRBJ1-4, the V gene TRBV19, with D unresolved. The ends were cut back, 6 bases at V and 7 bases at J, with 6 bases in the middle. The CDR3 contains 11 residues. Per the germline V gene, CDR1 is LNHDA and CDR2 is SQIVND (reference sequence).

CDR3 in amino acids: CASSQDDGLNNSPLHF. CDR3 in DNA: TGTGCCAGCAGCCAAGATGATGGCTTAAATAATTCACCCCTCCACTTT. The V call is TRBV4-2, the J call TRBJ1-6; D is ambiguous. Trimming left V 0 bases short and J 5 bases short, with 11 bases between. The CDR3 loop spans 16 amino acids. Per germline, CDR1 LGHNA and CDR2 YNFKEQ.

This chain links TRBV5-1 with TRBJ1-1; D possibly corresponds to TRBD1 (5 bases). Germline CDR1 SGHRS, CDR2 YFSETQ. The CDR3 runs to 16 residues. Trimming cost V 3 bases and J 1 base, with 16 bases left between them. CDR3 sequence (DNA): TGCGCCAGCAGCTCTGGGGCCGACAGACCGAACACTGAAGCTTTCTTT. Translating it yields CASSSGADRPNTEAFF.

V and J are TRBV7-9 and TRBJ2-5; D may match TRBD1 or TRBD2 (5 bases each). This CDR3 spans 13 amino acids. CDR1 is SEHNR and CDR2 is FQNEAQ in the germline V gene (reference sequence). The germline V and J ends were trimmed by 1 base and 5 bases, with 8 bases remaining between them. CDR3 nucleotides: TGTGCCAGCAGCTTAGGAGAGGGGGAGACCCAGTACTTC. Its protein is CASSLGEGETQYF.

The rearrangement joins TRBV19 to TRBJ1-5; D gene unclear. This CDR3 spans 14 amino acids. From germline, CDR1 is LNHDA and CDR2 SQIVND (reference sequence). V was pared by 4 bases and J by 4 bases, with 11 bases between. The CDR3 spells CASSTVQRNQPQHF. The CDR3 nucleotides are TGTGCCAGTAGTACTGTCCAGCGAAATCAGCCCCAGCATTTT.

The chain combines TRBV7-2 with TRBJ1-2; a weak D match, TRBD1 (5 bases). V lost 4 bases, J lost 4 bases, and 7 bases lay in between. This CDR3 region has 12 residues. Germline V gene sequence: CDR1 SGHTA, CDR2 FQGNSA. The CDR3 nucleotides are TGTGCCAGCAGCTATGGGACCTATGGCTACACCTTC. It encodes CASSYGTYGYTF.

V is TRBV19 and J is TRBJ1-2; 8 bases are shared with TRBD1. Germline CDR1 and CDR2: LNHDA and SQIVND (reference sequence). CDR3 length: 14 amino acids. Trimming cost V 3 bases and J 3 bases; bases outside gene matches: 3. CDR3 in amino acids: CASSMTGADYGYTF. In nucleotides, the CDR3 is TGTGCCAGTAGTATGACAGGGGCGGACTATGGCTACACCTTC. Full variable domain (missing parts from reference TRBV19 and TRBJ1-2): DGGITQSPKYLFRKEGQNVTLSCEQNLNHDAMYWYRQDPGQGLRLIYYSQIVNDFQKGDIAEGYSVSREKKESFPLTVTSAQKNPTAFYLCASSMTGADYGYTFGSGTRLTVV.

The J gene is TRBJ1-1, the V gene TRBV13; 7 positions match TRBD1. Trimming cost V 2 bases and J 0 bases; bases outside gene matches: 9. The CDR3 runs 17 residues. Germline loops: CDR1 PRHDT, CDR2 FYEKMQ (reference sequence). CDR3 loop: CASSLRGLGQMNTEAFF. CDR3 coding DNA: TGTGCCAGCAGCTTAAGAGGGTTGGGACAGATGAACACTGAAGCTTTCTTT.

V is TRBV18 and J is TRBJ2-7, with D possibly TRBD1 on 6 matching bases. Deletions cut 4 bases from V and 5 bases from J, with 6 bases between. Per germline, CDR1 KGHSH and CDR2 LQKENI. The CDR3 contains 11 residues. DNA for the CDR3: TGTGCCAGCTCACACAGGGACGAGCAGTACTTC. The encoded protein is CASSHRDEQYF.

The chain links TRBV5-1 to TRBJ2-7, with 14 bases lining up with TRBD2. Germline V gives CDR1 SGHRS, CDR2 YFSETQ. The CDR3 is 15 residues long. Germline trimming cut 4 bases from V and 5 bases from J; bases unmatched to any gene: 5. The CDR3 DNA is TGCGCCAGCAGCGGGGGACTAGCGGGGGCCGACGAGCAGTACTTC. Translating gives CASSGGLAGADEQYF.

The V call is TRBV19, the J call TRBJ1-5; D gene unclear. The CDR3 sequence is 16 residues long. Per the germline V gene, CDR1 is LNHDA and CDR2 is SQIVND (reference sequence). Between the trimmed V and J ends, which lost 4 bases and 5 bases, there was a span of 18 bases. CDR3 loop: CASSRQPKAPYQPQHF. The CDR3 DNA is TGTGCCAGTAGTAGGCAGCCTAAAGCCCCCTATCAGCCCCAGCATTTT.